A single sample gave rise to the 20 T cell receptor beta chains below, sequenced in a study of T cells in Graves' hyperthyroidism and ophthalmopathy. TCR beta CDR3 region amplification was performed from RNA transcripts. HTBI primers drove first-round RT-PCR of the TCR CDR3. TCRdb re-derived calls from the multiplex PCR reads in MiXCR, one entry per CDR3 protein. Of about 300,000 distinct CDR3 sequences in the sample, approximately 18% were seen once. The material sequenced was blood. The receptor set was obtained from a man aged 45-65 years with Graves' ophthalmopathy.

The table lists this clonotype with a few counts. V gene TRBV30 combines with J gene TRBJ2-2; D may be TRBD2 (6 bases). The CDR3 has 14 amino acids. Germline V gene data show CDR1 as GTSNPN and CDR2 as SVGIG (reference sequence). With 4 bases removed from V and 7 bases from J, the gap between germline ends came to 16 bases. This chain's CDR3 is CAWTGGFLGGELFF. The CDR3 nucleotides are TGTGCCTGGACCGGAGGGTTCCTCGGCGGGGAGCTGTTTTTT.

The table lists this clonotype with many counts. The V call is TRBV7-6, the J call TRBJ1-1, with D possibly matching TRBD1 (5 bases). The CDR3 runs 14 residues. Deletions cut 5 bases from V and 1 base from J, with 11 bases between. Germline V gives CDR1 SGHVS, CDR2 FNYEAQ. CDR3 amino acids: CASSPGRSNTEAFF. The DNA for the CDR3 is TGTGCCAGCAGCCCGGGACGCTCGAACACTGAAGCTTTCTTT.

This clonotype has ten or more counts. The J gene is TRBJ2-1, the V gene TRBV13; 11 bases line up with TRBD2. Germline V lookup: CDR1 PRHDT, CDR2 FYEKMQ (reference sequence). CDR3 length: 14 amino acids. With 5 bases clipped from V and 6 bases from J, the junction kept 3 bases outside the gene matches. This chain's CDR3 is CASSRGTSGNEQFF. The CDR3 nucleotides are TGTGCCAGCAGCCGAGGGACTAGCGGCAATGAGCAGTTCTTC.

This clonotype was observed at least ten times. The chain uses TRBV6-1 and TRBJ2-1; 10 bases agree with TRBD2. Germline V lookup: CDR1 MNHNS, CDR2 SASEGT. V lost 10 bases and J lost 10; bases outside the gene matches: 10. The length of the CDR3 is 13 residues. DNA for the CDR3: TGTGCCACCTTACTAGCGGGGACGGGCGAGCAGTTCTTC. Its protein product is CATLLAGTGEQFF.

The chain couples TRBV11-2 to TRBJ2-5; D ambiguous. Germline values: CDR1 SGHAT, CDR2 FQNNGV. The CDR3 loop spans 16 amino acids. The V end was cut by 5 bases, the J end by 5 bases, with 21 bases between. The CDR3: CASSQQPSQPRETQYF. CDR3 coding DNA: TGTGCCAGCAGCCAGCAGCCTTCCCAGCCCAGGGAGACCCAGTACTTC.

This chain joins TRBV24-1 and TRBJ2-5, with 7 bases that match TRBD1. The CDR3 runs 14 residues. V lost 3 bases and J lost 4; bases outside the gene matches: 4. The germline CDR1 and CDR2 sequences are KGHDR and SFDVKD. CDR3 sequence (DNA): TGTGCCACCAGTGATCGGGACAGTCGAGAGACCCAGTACTTC. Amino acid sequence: CATSDRDSRETQYF.

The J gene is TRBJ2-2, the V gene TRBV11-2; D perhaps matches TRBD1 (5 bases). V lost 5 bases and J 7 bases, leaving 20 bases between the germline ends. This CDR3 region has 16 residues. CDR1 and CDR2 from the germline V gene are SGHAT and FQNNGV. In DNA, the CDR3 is TGTGCCAGCAGCCAATCCCAGGGTGCGATAGGCGGGGAGCTGTTTTTT. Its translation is CASSQSQGAIGGELFF.

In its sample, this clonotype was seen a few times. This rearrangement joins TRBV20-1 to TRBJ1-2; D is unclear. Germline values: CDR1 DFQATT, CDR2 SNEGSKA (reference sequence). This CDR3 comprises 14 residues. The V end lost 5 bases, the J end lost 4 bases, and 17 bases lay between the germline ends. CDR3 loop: CSALDPGRSYGYTF. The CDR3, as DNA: TGCAGTGCTCTAGACCCCGGGCGCAGCTATGGCTACACCTTC.

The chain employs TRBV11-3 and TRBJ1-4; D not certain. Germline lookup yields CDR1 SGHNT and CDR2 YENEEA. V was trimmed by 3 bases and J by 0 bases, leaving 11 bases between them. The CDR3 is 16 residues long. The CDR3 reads CASSFVQGTTNEKLFF. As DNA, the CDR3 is TGTGCCAGCAGCTTCGTTCAAGGCACAACTAATGAAAAACTGTTTTTT.

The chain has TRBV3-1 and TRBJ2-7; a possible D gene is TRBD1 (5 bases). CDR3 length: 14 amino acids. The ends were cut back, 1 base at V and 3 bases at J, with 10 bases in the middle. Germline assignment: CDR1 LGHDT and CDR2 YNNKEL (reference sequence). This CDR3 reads CASSQGAGNYEQYF. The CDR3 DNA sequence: TGTGCCAGCAGCCAAGGGGCAGGGAACTACGAGCAGTACTTC.

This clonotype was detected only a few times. The CDR3 is CASSPRTGEETQYF. In DNA form, the CDR3 reads TGTGCCAGCAGCCCCAGGACAGGGGAAGAGACCCAGTACTTC. The chain joins TRBV7-9 to TRBJ2-5, with 9 bases that match TRBD1. CDR3 length: 14 amino acids. V was pared by 5 bases and J by 3 bases, with 4 bases of the junction left unmatched. The germline CDR1 and CDR2 sequences are SEHNR and FQNEAQ (reference sequence).

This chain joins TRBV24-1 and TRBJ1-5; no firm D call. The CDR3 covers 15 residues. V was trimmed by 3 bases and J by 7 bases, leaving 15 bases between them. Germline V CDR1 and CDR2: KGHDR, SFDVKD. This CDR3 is CATSDTGAGRQPQHF. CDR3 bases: TGTGCCACCAGTGATACGGGAGCGGGGAGGCAGCCCCAGCATTTT.

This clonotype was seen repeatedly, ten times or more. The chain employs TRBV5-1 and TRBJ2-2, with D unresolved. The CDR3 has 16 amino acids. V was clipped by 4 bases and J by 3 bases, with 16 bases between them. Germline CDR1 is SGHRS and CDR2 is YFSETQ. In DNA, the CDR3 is TGCGCCAGCAGCCCTGGCCTTGCTGGGTACACCGGGGAGCTGTTTTTT. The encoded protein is CASSPGLAGYTGELFF.

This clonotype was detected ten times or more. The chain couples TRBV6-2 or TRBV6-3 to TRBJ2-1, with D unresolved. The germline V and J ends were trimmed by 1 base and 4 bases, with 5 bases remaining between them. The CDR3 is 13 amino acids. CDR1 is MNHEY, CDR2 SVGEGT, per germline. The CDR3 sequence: CASSYYIYNEQFF. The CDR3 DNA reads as TGTGCCAGCAGTTACTACATTTACAATGAGCAGTTCTTC.

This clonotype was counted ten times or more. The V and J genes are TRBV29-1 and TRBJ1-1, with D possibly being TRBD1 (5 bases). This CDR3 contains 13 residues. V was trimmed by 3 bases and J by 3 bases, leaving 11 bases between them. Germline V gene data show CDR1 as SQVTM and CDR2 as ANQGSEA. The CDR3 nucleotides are TGCAGCGTTGATAGGCAGGGTGACACTGAAGCTTTCTTT. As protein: CSVDRQGDTEAFF. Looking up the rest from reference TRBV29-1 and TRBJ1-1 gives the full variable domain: SAVISQKPSRDICQRGTSLTIQCQVDSQVTMMFWYRQQPGQSLTLIATANQGSEATYESGFVIDKFPISRPNLTFSTLTVSNMSPEDSSIYLCSVDRQGDTEAFFGQGTRLTVV.

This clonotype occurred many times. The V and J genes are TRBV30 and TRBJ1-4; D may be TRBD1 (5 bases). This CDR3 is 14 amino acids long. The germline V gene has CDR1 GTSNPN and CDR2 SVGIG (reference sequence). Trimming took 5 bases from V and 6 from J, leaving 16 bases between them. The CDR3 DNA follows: TGTGCCTGGGGCCCCGGGGGGGAGGATGAAAAACTGTTTTTT. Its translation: CAWGPGGEDEKLFF. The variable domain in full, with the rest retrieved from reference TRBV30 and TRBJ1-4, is SQTIHQWPATLVQPVGSPLSLECTVEGTSNPNLYWYRQAAGRGLQLLFYSVGIGQISSEVPQNLSASRPQDRQFILSSKKLLLSDSGFYLCAWGPGGEDEKLFFGSGTQLSVL.

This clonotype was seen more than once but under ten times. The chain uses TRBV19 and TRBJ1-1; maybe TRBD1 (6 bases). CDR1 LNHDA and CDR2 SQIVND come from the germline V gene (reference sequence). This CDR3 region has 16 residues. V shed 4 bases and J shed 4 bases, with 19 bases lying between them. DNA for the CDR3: TGTGCCAGTAGTAACCTGGGGGGGCAGGGAGGCACTGAAGCTTTCTTT. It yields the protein CASSNLGGQGGTEAFF.

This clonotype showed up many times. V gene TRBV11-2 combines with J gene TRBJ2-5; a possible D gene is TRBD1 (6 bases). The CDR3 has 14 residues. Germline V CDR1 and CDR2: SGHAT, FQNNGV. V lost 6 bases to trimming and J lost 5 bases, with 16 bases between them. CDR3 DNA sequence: TGTGCCAGCAGAAGACCCGGGACACGGGAGACCCAGTACTTC. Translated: CASRRPGTRETQYF. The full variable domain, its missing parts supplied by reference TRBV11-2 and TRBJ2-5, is EAGVAQSPRYKIIEKRQSVAFWCNPISGHATLYWYQQILGQGPKLLIQFQNNGVVDDSQLPKDRFSAERLKGVDSTLKIQPAKLEDSAVYLCASRRPGTRETQYFGPGTRLLVL.

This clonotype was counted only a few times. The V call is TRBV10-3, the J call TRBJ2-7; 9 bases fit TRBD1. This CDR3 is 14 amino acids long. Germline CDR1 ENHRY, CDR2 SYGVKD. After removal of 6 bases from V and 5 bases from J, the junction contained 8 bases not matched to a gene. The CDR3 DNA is TGTGCCATCAGGGATCCGGGACAGGGCGACGAGCAGTACTTC. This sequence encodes CAIRDPGQGDEQYF.

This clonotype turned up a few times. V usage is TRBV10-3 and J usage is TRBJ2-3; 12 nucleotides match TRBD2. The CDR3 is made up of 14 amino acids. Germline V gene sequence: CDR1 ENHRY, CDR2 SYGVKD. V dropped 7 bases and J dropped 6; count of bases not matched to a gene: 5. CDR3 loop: CAIKTSGSADTQYF. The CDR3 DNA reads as TGTGCCATCAAGACTAGCGGGAGTGCGGATACGCAGTATTTT.